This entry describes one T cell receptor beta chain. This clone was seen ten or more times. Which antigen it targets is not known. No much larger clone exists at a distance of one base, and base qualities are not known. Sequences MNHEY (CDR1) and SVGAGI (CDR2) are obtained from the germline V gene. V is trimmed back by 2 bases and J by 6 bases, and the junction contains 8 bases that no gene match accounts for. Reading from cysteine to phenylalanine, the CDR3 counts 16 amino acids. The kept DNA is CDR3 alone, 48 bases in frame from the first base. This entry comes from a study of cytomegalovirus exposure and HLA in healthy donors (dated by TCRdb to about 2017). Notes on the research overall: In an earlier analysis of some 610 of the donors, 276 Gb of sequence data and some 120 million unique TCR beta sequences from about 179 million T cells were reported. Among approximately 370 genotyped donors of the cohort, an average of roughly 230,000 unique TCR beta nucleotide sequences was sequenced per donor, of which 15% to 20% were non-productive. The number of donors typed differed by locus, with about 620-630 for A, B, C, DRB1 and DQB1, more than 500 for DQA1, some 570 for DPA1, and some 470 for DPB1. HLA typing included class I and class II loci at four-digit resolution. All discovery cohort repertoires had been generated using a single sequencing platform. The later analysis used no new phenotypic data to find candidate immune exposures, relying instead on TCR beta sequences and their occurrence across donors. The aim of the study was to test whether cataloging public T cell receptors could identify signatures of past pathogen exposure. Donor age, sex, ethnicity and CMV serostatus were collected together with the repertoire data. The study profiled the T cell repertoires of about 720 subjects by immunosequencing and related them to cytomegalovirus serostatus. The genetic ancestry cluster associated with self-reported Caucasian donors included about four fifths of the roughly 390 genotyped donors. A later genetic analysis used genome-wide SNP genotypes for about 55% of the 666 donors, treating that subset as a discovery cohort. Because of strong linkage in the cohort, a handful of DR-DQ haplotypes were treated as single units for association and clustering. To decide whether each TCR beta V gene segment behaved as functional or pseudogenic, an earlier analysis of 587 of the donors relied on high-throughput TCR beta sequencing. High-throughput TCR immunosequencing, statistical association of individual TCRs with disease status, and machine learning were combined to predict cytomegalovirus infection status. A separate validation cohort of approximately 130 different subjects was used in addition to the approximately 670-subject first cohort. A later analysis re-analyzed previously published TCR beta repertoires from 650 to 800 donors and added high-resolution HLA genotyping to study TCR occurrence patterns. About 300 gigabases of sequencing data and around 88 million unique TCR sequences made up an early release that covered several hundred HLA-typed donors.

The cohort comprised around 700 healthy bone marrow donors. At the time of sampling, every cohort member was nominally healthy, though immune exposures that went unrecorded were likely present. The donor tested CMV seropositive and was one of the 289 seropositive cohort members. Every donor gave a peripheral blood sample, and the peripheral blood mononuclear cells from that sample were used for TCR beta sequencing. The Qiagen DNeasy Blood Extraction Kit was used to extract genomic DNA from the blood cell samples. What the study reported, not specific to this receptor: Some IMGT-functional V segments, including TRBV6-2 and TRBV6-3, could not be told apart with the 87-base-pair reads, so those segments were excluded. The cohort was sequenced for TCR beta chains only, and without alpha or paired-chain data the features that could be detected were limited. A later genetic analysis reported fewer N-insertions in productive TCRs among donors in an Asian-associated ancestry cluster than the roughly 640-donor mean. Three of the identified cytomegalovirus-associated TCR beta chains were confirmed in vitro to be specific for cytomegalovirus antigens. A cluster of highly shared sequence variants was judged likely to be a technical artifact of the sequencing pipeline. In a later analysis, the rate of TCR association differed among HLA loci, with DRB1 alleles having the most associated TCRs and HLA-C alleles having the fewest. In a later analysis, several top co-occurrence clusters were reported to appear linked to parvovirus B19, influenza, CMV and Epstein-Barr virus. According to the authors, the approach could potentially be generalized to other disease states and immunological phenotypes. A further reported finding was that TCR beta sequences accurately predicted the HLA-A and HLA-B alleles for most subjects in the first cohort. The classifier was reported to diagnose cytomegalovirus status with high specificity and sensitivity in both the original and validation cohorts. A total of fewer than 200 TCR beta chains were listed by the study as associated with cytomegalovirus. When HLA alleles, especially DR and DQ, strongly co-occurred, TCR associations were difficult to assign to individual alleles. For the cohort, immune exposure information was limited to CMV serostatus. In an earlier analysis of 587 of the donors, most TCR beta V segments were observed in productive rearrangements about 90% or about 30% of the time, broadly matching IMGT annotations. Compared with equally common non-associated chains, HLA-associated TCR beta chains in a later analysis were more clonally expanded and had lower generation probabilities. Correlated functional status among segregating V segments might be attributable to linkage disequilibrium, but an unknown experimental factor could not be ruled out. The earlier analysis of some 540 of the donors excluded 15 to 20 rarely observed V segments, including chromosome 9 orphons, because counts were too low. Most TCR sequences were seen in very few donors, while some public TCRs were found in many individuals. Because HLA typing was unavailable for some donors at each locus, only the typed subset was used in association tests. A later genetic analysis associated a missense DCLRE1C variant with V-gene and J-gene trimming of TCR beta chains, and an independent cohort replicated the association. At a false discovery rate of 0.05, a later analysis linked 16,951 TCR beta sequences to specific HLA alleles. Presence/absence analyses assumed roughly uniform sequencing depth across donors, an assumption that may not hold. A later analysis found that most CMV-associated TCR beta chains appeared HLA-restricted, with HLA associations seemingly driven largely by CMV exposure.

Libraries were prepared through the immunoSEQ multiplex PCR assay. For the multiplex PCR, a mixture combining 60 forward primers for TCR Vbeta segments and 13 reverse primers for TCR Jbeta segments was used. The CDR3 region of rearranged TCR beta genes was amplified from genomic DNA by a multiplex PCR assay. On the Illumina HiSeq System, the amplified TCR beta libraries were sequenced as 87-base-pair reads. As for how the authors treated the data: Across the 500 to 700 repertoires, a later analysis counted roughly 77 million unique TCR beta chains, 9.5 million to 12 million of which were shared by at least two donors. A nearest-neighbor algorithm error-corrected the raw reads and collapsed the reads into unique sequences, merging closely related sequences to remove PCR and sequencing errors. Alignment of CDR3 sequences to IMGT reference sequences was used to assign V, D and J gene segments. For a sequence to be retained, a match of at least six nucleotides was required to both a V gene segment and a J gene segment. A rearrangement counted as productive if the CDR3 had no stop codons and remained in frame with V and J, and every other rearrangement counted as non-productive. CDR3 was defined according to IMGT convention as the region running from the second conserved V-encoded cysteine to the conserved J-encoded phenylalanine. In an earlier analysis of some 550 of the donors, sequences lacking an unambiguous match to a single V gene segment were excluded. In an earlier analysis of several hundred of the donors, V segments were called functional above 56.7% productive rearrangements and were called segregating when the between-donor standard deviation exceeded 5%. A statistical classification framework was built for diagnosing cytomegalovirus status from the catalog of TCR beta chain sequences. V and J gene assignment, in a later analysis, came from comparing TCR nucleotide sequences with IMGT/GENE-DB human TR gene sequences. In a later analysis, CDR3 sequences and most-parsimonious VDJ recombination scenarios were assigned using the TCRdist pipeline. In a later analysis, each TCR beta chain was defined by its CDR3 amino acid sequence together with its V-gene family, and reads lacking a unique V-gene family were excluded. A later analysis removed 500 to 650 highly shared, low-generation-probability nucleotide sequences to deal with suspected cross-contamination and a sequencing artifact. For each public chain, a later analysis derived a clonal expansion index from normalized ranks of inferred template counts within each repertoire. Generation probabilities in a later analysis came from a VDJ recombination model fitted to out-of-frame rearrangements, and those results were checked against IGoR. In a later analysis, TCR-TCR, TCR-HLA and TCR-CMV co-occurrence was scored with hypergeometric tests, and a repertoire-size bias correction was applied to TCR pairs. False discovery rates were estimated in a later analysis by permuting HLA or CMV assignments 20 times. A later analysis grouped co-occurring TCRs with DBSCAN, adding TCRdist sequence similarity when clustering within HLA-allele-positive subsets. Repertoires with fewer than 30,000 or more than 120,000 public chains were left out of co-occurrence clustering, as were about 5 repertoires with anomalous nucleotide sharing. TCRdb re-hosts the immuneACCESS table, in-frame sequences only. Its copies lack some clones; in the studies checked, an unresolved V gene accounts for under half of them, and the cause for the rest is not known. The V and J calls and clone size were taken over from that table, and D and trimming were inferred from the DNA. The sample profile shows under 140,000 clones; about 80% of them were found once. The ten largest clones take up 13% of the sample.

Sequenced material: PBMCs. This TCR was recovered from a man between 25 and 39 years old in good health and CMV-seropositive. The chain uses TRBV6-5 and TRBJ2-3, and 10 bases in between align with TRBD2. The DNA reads TGTGCCAGCAGTTACCGAGCGGGGGGGCCGCTGGATACGCAGTATTTT. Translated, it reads CASSYRAGGPLDTQYF.